These T cell receptor beta chains were read from a single sample in a study of tumor-infiltrating lymphocytes in glioblastoma multiforme. Each CDR3 protein is one row after TCRdb ran MiXCR on the multiplex PCR reads. Among 12,000 or so distinct CDR3 sequences listed, roughly 70% were seen once. Sequenced sample: brain tumor tissue. The origin of the receptors is a male donor with glioblastoma. Each CDR3 is given with its conserved first and last residue. A D gene is named only where the DNA matches it firmly. Only some rows state a clone size, as once, few, many or a class for expanded clones.

clone_size: once
v_call: TRBV28
j_call: TRBJ2-3
d_call: TRBD2
cdr3_nt: TGTGCCAGCAGTTTACCTAGCGGGTTAACATATATGCAGTATTTT
cdr3_aa: CASSLPSGLTYMQYF

clone_size: NA
v_call: TRBV11-3
j_call: TRBJ2-1
d_call: NA
cdr3_nt: TGTGCCAGCAGCTTAATGACATACAATGAGCAGTTCTTC
cdr3_aa: CASSLMTYNEQFF

clone_size: many
v_call: TRBV4-3
j_call: TRBJ2-3
d_call: NA
cdr3_nt: TGCGCCAGCAGCCAAGATGGGGGCCAAAGCACAGATACGCAGTATTTT
cdr3_aa: CASSQDGGQSTDTQYF

clone_size: NA
v_call: TRBV20-1
j_call: TRBJ2-5
d_call: TRBD1
cdr3_nt: TGCAGTGCTAAAGCCGCCCGACAGGGTGAGAGAACCCAGTACTTC
cdr3_aa: CSAKAARQGERTQYF

clone_size: NA
v_call: TRBV11-2
j_call: TRBJ2-1
d_call: TRBD2
cdr3_nt: TGTGTCAGCAGCTTACATAAGCGGGGGTGGGACCATGAGCAGTTCTTC
cdr3_aa: CVSSLHKRGWDHEQFF

clone_size: NA
v_call: TRBV6-2/TRBV6-3
j_call: TRBJ1-5
d_call: NA
cdr3_nt: TGTGCCAGCAGTTACCCTCAGCCCCAGCATTTT
cdr3_aa: CASSYPQPQHF

clone_size: NA
v_call: TRBV12-3/TRBV12-4
j_call: TRBJ2-3
d_call: TRBD2
cdr3_nt: TGTGCCAGCCCCCTGGGGGCGGGAGGGACAGATACGCAGTATTTC
cdr3_aa: CASPLGAGGTDTQYF

clone_size: once
v_call: TRBV20-1
j_call: TRBJ1-2
d_call: NA
cdr3_nt: TGTAGTACTAGAGCCCAAGGGAAAAACAGGTACTACGGCTACACCTTC
cdr3_aa: CSTRAQGKNRYYGYTF

clone_size: few
v_call: TRBV20-1
j_call: TRBJ2-3
d_call: NA
cdr3_nt: TGCAGTGCGAGGGACAATTTTGGGGATACGCAGTATTTT
cdr3_aa: CSARDNFGDTQYF

clone_size: NA
v_call: TRBV20-1
j_call: TRBJ2-1
d_call: NA
cdr3_nt: TGCAGTGCTACTGGTGGGACAGTGGCGGGGGAGCAGTTCTTC
cdr3_aa: CSATGGTVAGEQFF

clone_size: NA
v_call: TRBV6-5
j_call: TRBJ2-5
d_call: NA
cdr3_nt: TGTGCCAGCAGTTACCATGGTGAAGAGACCCAGTACTTC
cdr3_aa: CASSYHGEETQYF

clone_size: NA
v_call: TRBV6-2/TRBV6-3
j_call: TRBJ2-1
d_call: NA
cdr3_nt: TGTGCCAGCAGTTACACCGAGAACAATGAGCAGTTCTTC
cdr3_aa: CASSYTENNEQFF

clone_size: many
v_call: TRBV29-1
j_call: TRBJ2-2
d_call: TRBD1
cdr3_nt: TGCAGCGTTCCCACAGGGGTCAGAAGCACCGGGGAGCTGTTTTTT
cdr3_aa: CSVPTGVRSTGELFF

clone_size: NA
v_call: TRBV4-2
j_call: TRBJ2-7
d_call: NA
cdr3_nt: TGTGCCAGCAGCCAAGAGTTTACTTTTTCCTACAAGGAATACTTC
cdr3_aa: CASSQEFTFSYKEYF

clone_size: NA
v_call: TRBV6-2/TRBV6-3
j_call: TRBJ1-5
d_call: NA
cdr3_nt: TGTGCCAGCACGGATAGCAATCAGCCCCGACATTTT
cdr3_aa: CASTDSNQPRHF

clone_size: NA
v_call: TRBV6-5
j_call: TRBJ2-5
d_call: NA
cdr3_nt: TGTGCCAGCAGTTACCAAGGTCAAGGGACCCAGTACTTC
cdr3_aa: CASSYQGQGTQYF

clone_size: NA
v_call: TRBV11-2
j_call: TRBJ2-5
d_call: NA
cdr3_nt: TGTGCCAGCAGCTTAGCGATAGGTCGAGAAGAGACCCATTACTTC
cdr3_aa: CASSLAIGREETHYF